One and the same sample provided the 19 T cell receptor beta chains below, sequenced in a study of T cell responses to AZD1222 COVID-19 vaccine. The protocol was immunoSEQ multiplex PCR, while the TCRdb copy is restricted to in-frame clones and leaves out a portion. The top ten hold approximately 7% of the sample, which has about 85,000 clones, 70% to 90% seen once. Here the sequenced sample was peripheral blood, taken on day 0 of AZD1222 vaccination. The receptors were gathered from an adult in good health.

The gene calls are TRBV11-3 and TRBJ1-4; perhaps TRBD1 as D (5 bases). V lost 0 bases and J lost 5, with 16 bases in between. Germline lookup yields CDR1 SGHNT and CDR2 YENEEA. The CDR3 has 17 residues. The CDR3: CASSLEETRALNEKLFF. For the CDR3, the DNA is TGTGCCAGCAGCTTAGAAGAAACCAGGGCATTGAATGAAAAACTGTTTTTT.

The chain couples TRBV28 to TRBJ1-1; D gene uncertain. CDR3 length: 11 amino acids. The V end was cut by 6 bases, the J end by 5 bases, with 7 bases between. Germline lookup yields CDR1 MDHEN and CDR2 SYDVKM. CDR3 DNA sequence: TGTGCCAGCAGGGGCGAGACTGAAGCTTTCTTT. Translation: CASRGETEAFF.

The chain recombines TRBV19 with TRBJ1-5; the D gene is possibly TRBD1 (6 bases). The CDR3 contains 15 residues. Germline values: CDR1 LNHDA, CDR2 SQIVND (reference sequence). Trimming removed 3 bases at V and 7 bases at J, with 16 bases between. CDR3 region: CASSILGGAGQPQHF. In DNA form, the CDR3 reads TGTGCCAGTAGTATCCTCGGGGGCGCGGGGCAGCCCCAGCATTTT.

The CDR3: CASSLSGSHTEAFF. The CDR3 DNA sequence: TGTGCCAGCAGTTTGTCGGGGTCCCACACTGAAGCTTTCTTT. This chain connects TRBV6-5 to TRBJ1-1; unclear D gene. Germline V lookup: CDR1 MNHEY, CDR2 SVGAGI. The CDR3 spans 14 residues. V was shortened by 4 bases and J by 3 bases, with 12 bases between the two germline ends.

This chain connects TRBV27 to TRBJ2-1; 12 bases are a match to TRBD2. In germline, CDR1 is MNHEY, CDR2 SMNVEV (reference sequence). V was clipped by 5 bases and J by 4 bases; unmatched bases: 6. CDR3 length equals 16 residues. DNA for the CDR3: TGTGCCAGCAGTCTCCTACTAGCGGGGGGTTACAATGAGCAGTTCTTC. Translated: CASSLLLAGGYNEQFF.

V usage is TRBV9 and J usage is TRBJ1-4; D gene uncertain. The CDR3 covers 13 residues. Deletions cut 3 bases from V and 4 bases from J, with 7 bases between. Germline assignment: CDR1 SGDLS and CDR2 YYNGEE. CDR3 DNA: TGTGCCAGCAGCGCCCCCTTTAATGAAAAACTGTTTTTT. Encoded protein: CASSAPFNEKLFF.

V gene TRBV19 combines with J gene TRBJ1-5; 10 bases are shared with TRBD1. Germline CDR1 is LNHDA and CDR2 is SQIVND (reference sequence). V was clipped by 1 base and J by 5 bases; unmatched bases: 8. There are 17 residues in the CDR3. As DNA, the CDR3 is TGTGCCAGTAGTATAGGCCGACAGGGGGCCAACCATCAGCCCCAGCATTTT. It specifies CASSIGRQGANHQPQHF.

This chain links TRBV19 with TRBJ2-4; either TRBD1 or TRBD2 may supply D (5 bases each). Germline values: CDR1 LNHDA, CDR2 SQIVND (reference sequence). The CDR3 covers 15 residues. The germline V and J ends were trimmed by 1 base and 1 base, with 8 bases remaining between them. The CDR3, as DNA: TGTGCCAGTAGTATAGTGGGGGTGGCCAAAAACATTCAGTACTTC. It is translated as CASSIVGVAKNIQYF.

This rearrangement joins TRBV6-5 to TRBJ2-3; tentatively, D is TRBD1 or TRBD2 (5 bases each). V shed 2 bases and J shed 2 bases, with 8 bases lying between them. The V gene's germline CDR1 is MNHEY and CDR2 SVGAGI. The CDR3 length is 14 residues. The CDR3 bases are TGTGCCAGCAGTTACGGGGGTCACACAGATACGCAGTATTTT. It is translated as CASSYGGHTDTQYF.

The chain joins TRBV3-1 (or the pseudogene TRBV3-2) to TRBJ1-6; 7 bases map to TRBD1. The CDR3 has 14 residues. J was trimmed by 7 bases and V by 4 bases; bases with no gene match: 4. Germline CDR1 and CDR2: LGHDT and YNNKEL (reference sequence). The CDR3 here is CASSRRDSNSPLHF. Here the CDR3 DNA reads TGTGCCAGCAGCCGCAGGGACAGCAATTCACCCCTCCACTTT.

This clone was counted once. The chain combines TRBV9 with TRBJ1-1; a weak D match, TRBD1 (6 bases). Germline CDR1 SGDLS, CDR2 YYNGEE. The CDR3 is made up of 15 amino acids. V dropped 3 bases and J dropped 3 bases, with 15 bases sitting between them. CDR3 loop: CASSGGDTADTEAFF. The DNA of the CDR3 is TGTGCCAGCAGCGGGGGGGACACAGCGGACACTGAAGCTTTCTTT.

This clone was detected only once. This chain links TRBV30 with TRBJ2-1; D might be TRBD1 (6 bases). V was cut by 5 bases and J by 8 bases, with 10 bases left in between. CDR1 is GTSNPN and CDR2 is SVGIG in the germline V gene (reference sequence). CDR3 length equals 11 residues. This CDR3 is CAWANRDEQFF. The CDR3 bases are TGTGCCTGGGCCAACAGGGATGAGCAGTTCTTC.

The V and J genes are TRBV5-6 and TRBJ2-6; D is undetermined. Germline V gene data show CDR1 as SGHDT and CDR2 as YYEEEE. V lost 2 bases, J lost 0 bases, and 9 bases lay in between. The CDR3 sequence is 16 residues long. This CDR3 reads CASSFRASSGANVLTF. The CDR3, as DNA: TGTGCCAGCAGCTTCCGGGCTAGCTCTGGGGCCAACGTCCTGACTTTC.

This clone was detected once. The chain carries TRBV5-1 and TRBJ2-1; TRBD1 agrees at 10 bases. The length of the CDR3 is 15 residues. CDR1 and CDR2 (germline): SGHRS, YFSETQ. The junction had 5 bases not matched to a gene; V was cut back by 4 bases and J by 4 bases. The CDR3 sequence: CASSAGQGEYNEQFF. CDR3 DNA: TGCGCCAGCAGCGCCGGACAGGGGGAATACAATGAGCAGTTCTTC.

The CDR3 region has the DNA TGTGCCAGCAGTTCCTTGGCGTCCGGAAACACCATATATTTT. Its protein is CASSSLASGNTIYF. The rearrangement joins TRBV6-2 or TRBV6-3 to TRBJ1-3; no firm D call. The CDR3 is 14 amino acids. Deletions cut 4 bases from V and 4 bases from J, with 11 bases between. In germline, CDR1 is MNHEY, CDR2 SVGEGT.

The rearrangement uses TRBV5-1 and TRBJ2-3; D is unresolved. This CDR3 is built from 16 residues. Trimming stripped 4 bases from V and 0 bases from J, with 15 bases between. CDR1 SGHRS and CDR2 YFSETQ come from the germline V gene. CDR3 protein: CASSLSLAVSTDTQYF. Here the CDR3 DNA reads TGCGCCAGCAGCCTATCCTTGGCAGTGAGCACAGATACGCAGTATTTT.

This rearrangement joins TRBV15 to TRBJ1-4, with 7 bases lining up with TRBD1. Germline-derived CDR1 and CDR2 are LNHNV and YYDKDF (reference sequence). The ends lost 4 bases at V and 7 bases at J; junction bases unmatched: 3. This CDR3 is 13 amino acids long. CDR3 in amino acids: CATSTWTGEKLFF. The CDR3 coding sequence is TGTGCCACCAGCACTTGGACAGGTGAAAAACTGTTTTTT.

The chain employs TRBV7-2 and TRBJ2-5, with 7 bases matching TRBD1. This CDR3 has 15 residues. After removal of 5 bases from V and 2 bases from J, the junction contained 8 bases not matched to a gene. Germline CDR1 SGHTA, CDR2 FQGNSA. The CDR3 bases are TGTGCCAGCAGCCCCCAGGGACAGCTACAAGAGACCCAGTACTTC. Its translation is CASSPQGQLQETQYF.

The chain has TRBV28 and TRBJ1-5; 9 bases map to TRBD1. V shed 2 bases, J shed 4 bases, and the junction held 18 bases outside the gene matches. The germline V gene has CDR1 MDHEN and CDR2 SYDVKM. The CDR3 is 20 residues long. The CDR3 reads CASSLGGYRGRVGKNQPQHF. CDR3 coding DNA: TGTGCCAGCAGTTTAGGGGGGTACAGGGGGCGGGTAGGAAAAAATCAGCCCCAGCATTTT.